The sequence of this T cell receptor beta chain was determined in a study of vaccination and CD4 T cells after COVID-19. In the study overall: Each individual in the study obtained two doses of BNT162b2 or mRNA-1273 vaccine. Cells were stimulated with overlapping spike peptides from SARS-CoV-2, HCoV-NL63, HCoV-OC43 and HCoV-229E. A CEFX pool, an HIV-1 Nef pool, or else no peptide went into the control cultures.

Points on this clonotype: No antigen is known for it.

Described time point: late sampling 161 to 241 days after vaccination in a few convalescent patients. Treatment meaning: roughly ten-day PBMC culture with coronavirus spike peptide pools or control peptides (ViraFEST assay). There are 13 residues in the CDR3. An Oncomine TCR Beta short-read assay was used to sequence the DNA from cultured CD4+ T cells. Using its own MiXCR run on the PCR reads, TCRdb lists one record per CDR3 protein. The sample includes about 18,000 distinct CDR3 sequences, about 51% of them seen just once. The V call is TRBV21-1, the J call TRBJ1-5; TRBD1, the D gene given by the table, was not confirmed from the DNA. TRBV21-1 is a pseudogene segment. This receptor was taken from a human donor who had recovered from COVID-19. Sequencing was performed on CD4+ T cells from blood, cultured in vitro, taken about 7 months after SARS-CoV-2 vaccination. The CDR3 loop is CASSKEGHQPQHF. For the CDR3, the DNA is TGTGCCAGCAGCAAAGAGGGGCATCAGCCCCAGCATTTT.